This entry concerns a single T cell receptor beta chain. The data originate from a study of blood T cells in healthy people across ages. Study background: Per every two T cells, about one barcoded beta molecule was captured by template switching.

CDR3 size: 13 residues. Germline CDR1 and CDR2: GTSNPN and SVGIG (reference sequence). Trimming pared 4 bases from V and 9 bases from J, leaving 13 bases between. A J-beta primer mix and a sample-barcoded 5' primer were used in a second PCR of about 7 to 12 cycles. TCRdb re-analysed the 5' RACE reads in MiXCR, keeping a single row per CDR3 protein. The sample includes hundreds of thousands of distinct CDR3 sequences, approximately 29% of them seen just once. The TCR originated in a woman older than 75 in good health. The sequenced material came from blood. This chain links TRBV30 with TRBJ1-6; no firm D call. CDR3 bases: TGTGCCTGGAAACCTGGGCGAATTTCACCCCTCCACTTT. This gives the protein CAWKPGRISPLHF.